This TCR beta chain originates from a study of monozygotic twins with inflammatory bowel disease. General study results and limits: Cells of different T cell subtypes could not be told apart. Repertoire similarity did not differ between concordant and discordant twins, possibly owing to limited power. IBD-affected twins scored below their healthy co-twins in TCRbeta diversity (inverse Simpson).

Regarding this clonotype: The antigen remains undetermined.

This CDR3 is built from 14 residues. In germline, CDR1 is LNHDA, CDR2 SQIVND (reference sequence). The TCR libraries each used total RNA (approximately 3,200 ng per library). TCRdb reprocessed the 5' RACE reads, with one entry per CDR3 protein and no DNA. This table lists 70,000 to 95,000 distinct CDR3 sequences. Source material: blood. This chain uses TRBV19 with TRBJ1-5. The receptor was isolated from a human donor with ulcerative colitis or Crohn's disease, or a healthy co-twin of an affected twin (not recorded which). This CDR3 is CASTGGRVHQPQHF.